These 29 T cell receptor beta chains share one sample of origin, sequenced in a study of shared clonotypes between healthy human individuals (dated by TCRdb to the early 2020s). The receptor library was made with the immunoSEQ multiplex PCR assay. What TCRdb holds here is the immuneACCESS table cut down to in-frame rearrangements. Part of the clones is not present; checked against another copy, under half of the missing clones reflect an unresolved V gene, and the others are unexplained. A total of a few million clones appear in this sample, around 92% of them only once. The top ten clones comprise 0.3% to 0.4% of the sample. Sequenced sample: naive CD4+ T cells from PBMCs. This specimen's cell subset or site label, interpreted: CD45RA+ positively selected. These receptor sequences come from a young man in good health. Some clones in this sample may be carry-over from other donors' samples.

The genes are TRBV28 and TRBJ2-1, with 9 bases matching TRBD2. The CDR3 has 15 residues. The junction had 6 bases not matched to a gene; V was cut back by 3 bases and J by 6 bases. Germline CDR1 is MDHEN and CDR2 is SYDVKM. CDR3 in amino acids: CASSLAGGPPNEQFF. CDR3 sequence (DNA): TGTGCCAGCAGTTTGGCGGGAGGGCCCCCCAATGAGCAGTTCTTC.

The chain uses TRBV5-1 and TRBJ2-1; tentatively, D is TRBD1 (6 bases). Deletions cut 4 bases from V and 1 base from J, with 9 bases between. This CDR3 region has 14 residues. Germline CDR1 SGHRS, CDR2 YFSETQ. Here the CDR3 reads CASSPRGSYNEQFF. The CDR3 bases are TGCGCCAGCAGCCCCAGGGGTTCCTACAATGAGCAGTTCTTC. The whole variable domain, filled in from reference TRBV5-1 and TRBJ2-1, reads KAGVTQTPRYLIKTRGQQVTLSCSPISGHRSVSWYQQTPGQGLQFLFEYFSETQRNKGNFPGRFSGRQFSNSRSEMNVSTLELGDSALYLCASSPRGSYNEQFFGPGTRLTVL.

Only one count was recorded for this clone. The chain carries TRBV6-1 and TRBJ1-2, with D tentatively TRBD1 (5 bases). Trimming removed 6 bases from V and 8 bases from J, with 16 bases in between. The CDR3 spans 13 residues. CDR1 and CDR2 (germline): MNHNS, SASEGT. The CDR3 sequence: CASRIDSDEGYTF. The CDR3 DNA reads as TGTGCCAGCAGGATTGACAGTGATGAAGGCTACACCTTC.

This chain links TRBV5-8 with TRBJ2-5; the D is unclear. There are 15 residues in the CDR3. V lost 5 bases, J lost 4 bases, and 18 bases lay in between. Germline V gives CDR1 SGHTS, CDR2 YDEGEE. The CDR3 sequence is CASRDSLGLRETQYF. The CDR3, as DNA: TGTGCCAGCAGGGATTCCTTGGGGTTGCGAGAGACCCAGTACTTC.

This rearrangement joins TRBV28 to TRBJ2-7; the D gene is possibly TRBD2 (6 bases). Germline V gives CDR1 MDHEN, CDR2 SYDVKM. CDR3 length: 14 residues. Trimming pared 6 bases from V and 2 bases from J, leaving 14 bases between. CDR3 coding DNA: TGTGCCAGCAGACTTAGCGGACCAACCTACGAGCAGTACTTC. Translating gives CASRLSGPTYEQYF.

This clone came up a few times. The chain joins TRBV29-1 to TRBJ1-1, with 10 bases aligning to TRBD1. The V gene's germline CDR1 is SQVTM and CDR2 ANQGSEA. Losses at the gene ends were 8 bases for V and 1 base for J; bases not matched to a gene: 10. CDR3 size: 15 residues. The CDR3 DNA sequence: TGCAGCATTGGACAGGGGGGTTTGTCGAACACTGAAGCTTTCTTT. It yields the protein CSIGQGGLSNTEAFF.

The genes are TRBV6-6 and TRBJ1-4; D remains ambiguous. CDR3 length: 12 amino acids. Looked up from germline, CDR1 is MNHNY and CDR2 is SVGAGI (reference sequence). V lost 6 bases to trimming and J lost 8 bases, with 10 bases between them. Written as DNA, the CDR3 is TGTGCCAGCAGCCTCCGGCCCGAAAAACTGTTTTTT. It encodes CASSLRPEKLFF.

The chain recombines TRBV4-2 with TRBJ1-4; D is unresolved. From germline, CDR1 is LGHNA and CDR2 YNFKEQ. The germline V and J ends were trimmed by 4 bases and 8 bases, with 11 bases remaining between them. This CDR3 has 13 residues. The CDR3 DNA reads TGTGCCAGCAGCCCGTCCCCTGGGGAAAAACTGTTTTTT. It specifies CASSPSPGEKLFF.

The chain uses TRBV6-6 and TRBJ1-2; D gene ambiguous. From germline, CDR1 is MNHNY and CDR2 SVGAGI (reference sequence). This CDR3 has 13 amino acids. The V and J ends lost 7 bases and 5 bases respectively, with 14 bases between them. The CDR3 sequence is CASTLLEGYGYTF. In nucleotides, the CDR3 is TGTGCCAGCACTTTACTCGAGGGATATGGCTACACCTTC.

The CDR3 DNA sequence: TGTGCCACCAGGCGGCGGGAGCCCTACGAGCAGTACTTC. Amino acids: CATRRREPYEQYF. The chain joins TRBV10-3 to TRBJ2-7; 7 bases map to TRBD2. Germline trimming cut 10 bases from V and 2 bases from J; bases unmatched to any gene: 8. The CDR3 covers 13 residues. CDR1 is ENHRY and CDR2 is SYGVKD in the germline V gene.

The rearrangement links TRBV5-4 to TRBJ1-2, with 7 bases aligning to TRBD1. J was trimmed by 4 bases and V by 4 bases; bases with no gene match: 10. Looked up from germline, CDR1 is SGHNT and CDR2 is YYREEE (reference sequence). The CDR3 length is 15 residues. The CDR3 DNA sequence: TGTGCCAGCAGCACCGGGACAGACCTTCTCTATGGCTACACCTTC. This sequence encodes CASSTGTDLLYGYTF. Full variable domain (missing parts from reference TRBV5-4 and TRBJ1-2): ETGVTQSPTHLIKTRGQQVTLRCSSQSGHNTVSWYQQALGQGPQFIFQYYREEENGRGNFPPRFSGLQFPNYSSELNVNALELDDSALYLCASSTGTDLLYGYTFGSGTRLTVV.

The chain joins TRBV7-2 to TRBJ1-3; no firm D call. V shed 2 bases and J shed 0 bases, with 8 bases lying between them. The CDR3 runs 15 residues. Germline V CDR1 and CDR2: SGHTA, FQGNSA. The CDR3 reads CASSLLGISGNTIYF. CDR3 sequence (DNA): TGTGCCAGCAGCTTATTGGGGATCTCTGGAAACACCATATATTTT.

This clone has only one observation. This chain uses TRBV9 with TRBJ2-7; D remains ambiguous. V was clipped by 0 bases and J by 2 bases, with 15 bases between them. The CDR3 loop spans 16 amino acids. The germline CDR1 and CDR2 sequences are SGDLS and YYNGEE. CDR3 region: CASSVAASVQTYEQYF. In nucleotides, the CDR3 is TGTGCCAGCAGCGTAGCCGCTTCAGTACAGACCTACGAGCAGTACTTC.

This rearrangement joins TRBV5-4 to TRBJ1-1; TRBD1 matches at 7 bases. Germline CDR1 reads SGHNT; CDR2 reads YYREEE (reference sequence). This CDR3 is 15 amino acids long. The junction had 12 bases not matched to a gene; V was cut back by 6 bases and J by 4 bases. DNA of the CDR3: TGTGCCAGCAACCCAGGGGGGATAGGAGGCACTGAAGCTTTCTTT. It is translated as CASNPGGIGGTEAFF.

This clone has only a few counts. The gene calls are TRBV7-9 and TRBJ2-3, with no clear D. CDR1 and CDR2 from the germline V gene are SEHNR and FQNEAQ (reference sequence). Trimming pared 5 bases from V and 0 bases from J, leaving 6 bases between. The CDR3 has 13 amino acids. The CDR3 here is CASSPPSTDTQYF. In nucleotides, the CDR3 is TGTGCCAGCAGCCCCCCCAGCACAGATACGCAGTATTTT.

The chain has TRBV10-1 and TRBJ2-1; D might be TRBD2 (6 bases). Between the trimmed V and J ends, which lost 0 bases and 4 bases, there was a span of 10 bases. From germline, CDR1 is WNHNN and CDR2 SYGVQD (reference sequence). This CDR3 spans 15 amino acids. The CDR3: CASSESPGGYNEQFF. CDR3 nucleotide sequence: TGCGCCAGCAGTGAGTCTCCCGGGGGTTACAATGAGCAGTTCTTC.

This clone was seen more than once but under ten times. The CDR3 DNA sequence: TGCGCCAGCAGCTTAAGTAGCGGGGGCTCCTACGAGCAGTACTTC. As protein: CASSLSSGGSYEQYF. The genes are TRBV5-1 and TRBJ2-7; 9 nucleotides align to TRBD2. V trimming: 2 bases; J trimming: 0 bases; junction bases outside the gene matches: 3. The CDR3 runs to 15 residues. Germline lookup yields CDR1 SGHRS and CDR2 YFSETQ.

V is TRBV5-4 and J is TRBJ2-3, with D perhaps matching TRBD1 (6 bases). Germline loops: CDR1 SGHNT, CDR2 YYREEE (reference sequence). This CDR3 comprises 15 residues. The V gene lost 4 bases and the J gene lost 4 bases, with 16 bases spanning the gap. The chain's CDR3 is CASSHVGDTSDTQYF. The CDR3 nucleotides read TGTGCCAGCAGCCACGTAGGGGACACCTCAGATACGCAGTATTTT.

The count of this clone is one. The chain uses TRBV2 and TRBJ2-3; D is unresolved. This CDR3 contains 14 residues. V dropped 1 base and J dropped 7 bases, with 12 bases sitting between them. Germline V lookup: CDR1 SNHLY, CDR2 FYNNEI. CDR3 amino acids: CASSEVGIAYTQYF. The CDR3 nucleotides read TGTGCCAGCAGTGAAGTTGGTATAGCCTATACGCAGTATTTT.

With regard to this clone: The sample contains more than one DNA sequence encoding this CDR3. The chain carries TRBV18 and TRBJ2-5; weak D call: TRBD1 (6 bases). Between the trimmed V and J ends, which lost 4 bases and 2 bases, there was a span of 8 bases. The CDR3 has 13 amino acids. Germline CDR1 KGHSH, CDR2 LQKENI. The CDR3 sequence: CASSRDIQETQYF. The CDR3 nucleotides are TGTGCCAGCTCACGGGACATTCAAGAGACCCAGTACTTC.

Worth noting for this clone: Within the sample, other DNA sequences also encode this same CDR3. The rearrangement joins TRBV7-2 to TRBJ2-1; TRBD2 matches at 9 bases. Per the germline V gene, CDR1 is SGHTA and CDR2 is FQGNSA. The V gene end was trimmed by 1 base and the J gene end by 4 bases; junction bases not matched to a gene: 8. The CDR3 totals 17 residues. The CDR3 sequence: CASSLVGGRASYNEQFF. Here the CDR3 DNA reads TGTGCCAGCAGCTTAGTTGGCGGGAGGGCCTCGTACAATGAGCAGTTCTTC.

CDR3 residues: CASGLAEFNTGELFF. CDR3 DNA: TGTGCCAGCGGACTAGCGGAATTCAACACCGGGGAGCTGTTTTTT. The chain links TRBV6-1 to TRBJ2-2; the match to TRBD2 covers 10 bases. CDR3 length equals 15 residues. With V trimmed by 8 bases and J by 2 bases, 5 bases remained unmatched. Per germline, CDR1 MNHNS and CDR2 SASEGT.

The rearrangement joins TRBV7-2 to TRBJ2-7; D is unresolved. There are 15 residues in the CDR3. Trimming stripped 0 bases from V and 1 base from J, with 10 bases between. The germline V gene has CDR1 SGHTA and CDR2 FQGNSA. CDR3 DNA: TGTGCCAGCAGCTTAGCGTATGGGTCATCCTACGAGCAGTACTTC. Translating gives CASSLAYGSSYEQYF. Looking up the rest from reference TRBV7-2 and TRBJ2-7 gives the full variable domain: GAGVSQSPSNKVTEKGKDVELRCDPISGHTALYWYRQSLGQGLEFLIYFQGNSAPDKSGLPSDRFSAERTGGSVSTLTIQRTQQEDSAVYLCASSLAYGSSYEQYFGPGTRLTVT.

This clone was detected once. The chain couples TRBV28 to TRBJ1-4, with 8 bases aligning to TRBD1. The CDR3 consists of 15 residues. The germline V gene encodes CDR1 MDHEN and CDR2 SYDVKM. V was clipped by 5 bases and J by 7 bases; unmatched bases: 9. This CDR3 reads CASSPWEGQGEKLFF. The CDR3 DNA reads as TGTGCCAGCAGTCCCTGGGAAGGACAGGGTGAAAAACTGTTTTTT.

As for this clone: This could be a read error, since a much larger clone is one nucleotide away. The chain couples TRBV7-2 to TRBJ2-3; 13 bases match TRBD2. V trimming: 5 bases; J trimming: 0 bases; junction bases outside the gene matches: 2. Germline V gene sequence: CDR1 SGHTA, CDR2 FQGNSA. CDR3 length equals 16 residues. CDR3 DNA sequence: TGTGCCAGCAGCCGGACTAGCGGGAGTAGCACAGATACGCAGTATTTT. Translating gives CASSRTSGSSTDTQYF.

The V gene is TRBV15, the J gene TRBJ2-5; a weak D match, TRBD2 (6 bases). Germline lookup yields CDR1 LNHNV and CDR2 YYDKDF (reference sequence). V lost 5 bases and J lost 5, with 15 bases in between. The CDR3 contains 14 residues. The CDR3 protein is CATSGWGGGETQYF. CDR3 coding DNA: TGTGCCACCAGCGGTTGGGGTGGAGGGGAGACCCAGTACTTC. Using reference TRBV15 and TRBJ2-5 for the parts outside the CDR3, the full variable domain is DAMVIQNPRYQVTQFGKPVTLSCSQTLNHNVMYWYQQKSSQAPKLLFHYYDKDFNNEADTPDNFQSRRPNTSFCFLDIRSPGLGDTAMYLCATSGWGGGETQYFGPGTRLLVL.

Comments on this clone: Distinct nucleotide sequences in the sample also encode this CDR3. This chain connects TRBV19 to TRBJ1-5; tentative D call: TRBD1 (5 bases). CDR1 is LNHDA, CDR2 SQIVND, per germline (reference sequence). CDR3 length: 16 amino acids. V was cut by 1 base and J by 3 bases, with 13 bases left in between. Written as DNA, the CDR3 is TGTGCCAGTAGTATAGGAGGGAGGGGTTCCAATCAGCCCCAGCATTTT. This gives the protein CASSIGGRGSNQPQHF.

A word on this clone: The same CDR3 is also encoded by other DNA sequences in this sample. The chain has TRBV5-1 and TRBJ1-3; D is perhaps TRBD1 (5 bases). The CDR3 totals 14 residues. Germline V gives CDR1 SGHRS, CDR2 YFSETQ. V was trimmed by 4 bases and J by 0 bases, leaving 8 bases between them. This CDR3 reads CASSPGDSGNTIYF. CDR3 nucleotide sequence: TGCGCCAGCAGCCCGGGGGACTCTGGAAACACCATATATTTT.

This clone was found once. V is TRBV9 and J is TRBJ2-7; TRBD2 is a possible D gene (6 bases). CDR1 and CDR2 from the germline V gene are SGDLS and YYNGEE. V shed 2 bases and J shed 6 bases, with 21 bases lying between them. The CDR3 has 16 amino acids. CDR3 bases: TGTGCCAGCAGCGTGCAGGCCACTACTGCGGGGTCCGAGCAGTACTTC. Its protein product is CASSVQATTAGSEQYF.